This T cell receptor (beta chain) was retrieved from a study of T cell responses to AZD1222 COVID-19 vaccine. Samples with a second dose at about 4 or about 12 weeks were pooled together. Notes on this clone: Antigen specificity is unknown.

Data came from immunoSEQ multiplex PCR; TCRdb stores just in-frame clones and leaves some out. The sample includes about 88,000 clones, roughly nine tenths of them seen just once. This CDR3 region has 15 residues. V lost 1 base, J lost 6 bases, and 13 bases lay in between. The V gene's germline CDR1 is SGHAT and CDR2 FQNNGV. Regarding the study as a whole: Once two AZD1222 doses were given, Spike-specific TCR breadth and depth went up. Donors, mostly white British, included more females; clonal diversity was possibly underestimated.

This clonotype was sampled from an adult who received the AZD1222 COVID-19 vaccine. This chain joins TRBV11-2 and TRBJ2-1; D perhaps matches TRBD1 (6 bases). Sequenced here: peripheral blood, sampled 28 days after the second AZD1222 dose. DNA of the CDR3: TGTGCCAGCAGCTTAGGTGGGGGCCGCGGCAATGAGCAGTTCTTC. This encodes CASSLGGGRGNEQFF.